The entry that follows covers one T cell receptor (beta chain) sequence. The antigen this receptor binds is unknown. Base quality data are lacking; no much larger clone is found one base away. The germline ends are 12 bases apart after V is trimmed by 5 bases and J by 5 bases. In the germline V gene, CDR1 corresponds to MNHEY and CDR2 to SVGAGI. Spanning cysteine to phenylalanine, the CDR3 consists of 13 amino acids. Of the read, only the CDR3 DNA is kept; its 39 bases are in frame from base 1. TCRbeta CDR3 regions were amplified from genomic DNA by means of the immunoSEQ Assay, a bias-controlled multiplex PCR. On the study's bioinformatics: Nucleated cell counts per sample were estimated from amplification of reference gene primers within the assay. To quantify the absolute abundance of each unique TCRbeta CDR3 rearrangement, sequence reads were collapsed and filtered. For each sample, productive Simpson clonality was calculated as the square root of Simpson's diversity index across productive rearrangements. Sourced from immuneACCESS, this table was stored by TCRdb with only in-frame sequences that have V and J called. A share of the clones is absent; for the studies checked, an unresolved V gene accounts for under half, and the remainder has no known explanation. The V and J calls and the clone size are those of that table, but D and trimming were determined from the DNA. Within this sample are tens of thousands of clones, with 85% to 90% of them counted one time only. The ten largest clones capture approximately 29% of the sample.

The collaborating institutions used their own protocols to collect whole blood in K2EDTA tubes. For TCRbeta analysis, collaborators shipped samples as frozen whole blood, isolated PBMCs, or DNA extracted from either of those sample types. This sample stems from a study of blood T cell repertoires in COVID-19 (dated by TCRdb to about 2020). Some background on the complete study: The collaborator samples originated in the United States, Italy and Spain and spanned the acute and convalescent phases of COVID-19. Where available, HLA class I and class II types were obtained from metadata supplied by the sample provider rather than from assay-based typing. Nearly every sample came with metadata listing a de-identified subject ID, COVID-19 status, age in years and sex. The samples were drawn from two sources: the first 160 participants of the ongoing ImmuneRACE study, and approximately 1,300 subjects contributed by 6 global collaborators. The material from the prospective study consisted of cDNA or gDNA derived from T cells, B-cell-depleted T cells, or PBMCs. The repertoires were released in a freely available public database meant as a resource for research on the immune response to SARS-CoV-2. Subjects who had been exposed to COVID-19, were actively infected with it, or had recovered from it provided the deeply sampled blood TCRbeta repertoires that made up the dataset. Broader findings and caveats from the paper: How much clinical and demographic metadata was included differed by source and by participant, and the metadata was provided uncurated.

The specimen was peripheral blood. The TCR originated in a human donor in a cohort sampled during active COVID-19. The sequence links TRBV6-5 to TRBJ1-2; the D gene identity is not certain. The nucleotides read TGTGCCAGCAGTCACGGAGGAGCTTATGGCTACACCTTC. Its protein product is CASSHGGAYGYTF.